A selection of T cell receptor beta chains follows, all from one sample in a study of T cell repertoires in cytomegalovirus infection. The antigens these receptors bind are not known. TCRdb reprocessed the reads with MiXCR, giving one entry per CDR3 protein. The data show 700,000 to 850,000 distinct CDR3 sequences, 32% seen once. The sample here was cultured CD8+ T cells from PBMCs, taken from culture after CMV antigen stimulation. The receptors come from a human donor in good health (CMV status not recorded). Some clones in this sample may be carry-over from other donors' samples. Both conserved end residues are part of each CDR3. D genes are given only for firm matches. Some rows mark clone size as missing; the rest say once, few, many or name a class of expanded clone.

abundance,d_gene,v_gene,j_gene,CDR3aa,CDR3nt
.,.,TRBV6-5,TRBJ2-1,CASSYSVGLARNEQFF,TGTGCCAGCAGTTACTCGGTGGGGCTGGCCAGGAATGAGCAGTTCTTC
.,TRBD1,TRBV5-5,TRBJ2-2,CASSLASRGRTGELFF,TGTGCCAGCAGCTTGGCCTCCAGGGGGCGAACCGGGGAGCTGTTTTTT
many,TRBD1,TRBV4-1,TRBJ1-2,CASSQRDRGFEVYGYTF,TGCGCCAGCAGCCAGAGGGACAGGGGGTTTGAGGTCTATGGCTACACCTTC
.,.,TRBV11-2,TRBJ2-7,CASSLFVAWDPYEQYF,TGTGCCAGCAGCTTATTTGTAGCGTGGGACCCCTACGAGCAGTACTTC
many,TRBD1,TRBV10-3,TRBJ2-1,CAISEPGTGAYNEQFF,TGTGCCATCAGTGAGCCCGGGACAGGGGCCTACAATGAGCAGTTCTTC
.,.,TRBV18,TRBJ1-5,CASSPSGMGNQPQHF,TGTGCCAGCTCACCATCGGGGATGGGCAATCAGCCCCAGCATTTT
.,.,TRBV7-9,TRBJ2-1,CASTPGHILYNEQFF,TGTGCCAGCACCCCAGGACACATCCTTTACAATGAGCAGTTCTTC
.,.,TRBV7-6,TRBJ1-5,CASSLKTGFNQPQHF,TGTGCCAGCAGCCTAAAGACAGGTTTCAATCAGCCCCAGCATTTT
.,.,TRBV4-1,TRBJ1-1,CTSSQGAGARTEAFF,TGCACCAGCAGCCAAGGTGCAGGGGCGCGCACTGAAGCTTTCTTT
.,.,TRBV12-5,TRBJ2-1,CASGLAESGEQFF,TGTGCTAGTGGTTTGGCAGAGAGCGGGGAGCAGTTCTTC
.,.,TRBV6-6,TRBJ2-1,CASQGGAKPYNEQFF,TGTGCCAGTCAAGGGGGGGCCAAGCCCTACAATGAGCAGTTCTTC
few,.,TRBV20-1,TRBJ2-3,CSAPPLDQAGTDTQYF,TGCAGTGCTCCTCCTCTGGACCAAGCTGGCACAGATACGCAGTATTTT
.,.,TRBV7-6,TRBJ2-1,CASSLYLGQNTYNEQFF,TGTGCCAGCAGCTTATACCTAGGACAGAACACTTACAATGAGCAGTTCTTC
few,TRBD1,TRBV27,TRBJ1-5,CASSTRGGSDQPQHF,TGTGCCAGCAGTACCAGAGGGGGCTCTGATCAGCCCCAGCATTTT
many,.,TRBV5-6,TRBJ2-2,CASSLFPSRNTGELFF,TGTGCCAGCAGCTTGTTCCCGTCGAGGAACACCGGGGAGCTGTTTTTT
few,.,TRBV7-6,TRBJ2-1,CASSLGVVGDSSYNEQFF,TGTGCCAGCAGCTTAGGGGTAGTGGGGGACTCCTCCTACAATGAGCAGTTCTTC
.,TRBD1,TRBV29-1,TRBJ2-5,CSAVDPDRGQYF,TGCAGCGCTGTCGACCCGGACAGGGGCCAGTACTTC
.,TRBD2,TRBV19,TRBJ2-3,CASSMEVGLGDTQYF,TGTGCCAGTAGTATGGAAGTGGGACTAGGAGATACGCAGTATTTT
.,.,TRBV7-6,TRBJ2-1,CASTVGPVYNEQFF,TGTGCCAGCACCGTTGGCCCGGTTTACAATGAGCAGTTCTTC
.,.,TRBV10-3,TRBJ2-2,CAISELAPGELFF,TGTGCCATCAGTGAATTAGCGCCCGGGGAGCTGTTTTTT
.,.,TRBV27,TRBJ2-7,CASSSRTDEQYF,TGTGCCAGCAGTTCCCGGACCGACGAGCAGTACTTC
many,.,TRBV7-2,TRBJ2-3,CASSFNRGFLEGDTQYF,TGTGCCAGCAGCTTTAATCGGGGGTTTCTCGAAGGAGATACGCAGTATTTT
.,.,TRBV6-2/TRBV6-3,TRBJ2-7,CASSFGVIYEQYF,TGTGCCAGCAGTTTCGGAGTAATCTACGAGCAGTACTTC
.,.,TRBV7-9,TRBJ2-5,CASSLARTQETQYF,TGTGCCAGCAGCTTAGCAAGGACCCAAGAGACCCAGTACTTC
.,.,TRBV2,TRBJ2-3,CASSEIATEGGTDTQYF,TGTGCCAGCAGTGAAATAGCAACTGAGGGGGGCACAGATACGCAGTATTTT
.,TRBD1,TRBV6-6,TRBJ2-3,CASSYSKGASPTDTQYF,TGTGCCAGCAGTTACTCGAAGGGGGCTAGCCCCACAGATACGCAGTATTTT
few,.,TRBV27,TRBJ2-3,CASSLHNSGTDTQYF,TGTGCCAGCAGTCTACATAACTCGGGGACAGATACGCAGTATTTT
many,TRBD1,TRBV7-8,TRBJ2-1,CASSLVQGAHYNEQFF,TGTGCCAGCAGCTTAGTACAGGGGGCGCATTACAATGAGCAGTTCTTC
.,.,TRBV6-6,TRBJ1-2,CASSPNYGYSF,TGTGCCAGCAGTCCTAACTATGGCTACAGCTTC
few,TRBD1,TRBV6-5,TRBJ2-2,CASSKHRGPGGELFF,TGTGCCAGCAGCAAGCACAGGGGGCCGGGCGGGGAGCTGTTTTTT